This entry is about one TCR beta chain. The data belong to a study of blood T cell repertoires in COVID-19. This table comes from immunoSEQ multiplex PCR, and its TCRdb copy is limited to in-frame clones, with some not included. Of more than 200,000 clones listed, 65% to 85% are singletons. The CDR3 covers 18 residues. Germline V CDR1 and CDR2: SGHTA, FQGNSA. The V gene end was trimmed by 4 bases and the J gene end by 1 base; junction bases not matched to a gene: 10. The TCR sequence derives from a man aged 25 to 45 with acute COVID-19. This sequence joins TRBV7-2 and TRBJ2-3, with 11 positions matching TRBD2. The sample was PBMCs or T cells enriched from blood (not recorded which). CDR3 amino acids: CASSWPSGGLVGTDTQYF. As DNA, the CDR3 is TGTGCCAGCAGCTGGCCTAGCGGGGGGCTTGTCGGCACAGATACGCAGTATTTT.